The subject of this entry is one T cell receptor (beta chain). Germline CDR1 reads LNHDA; CDR2 reads SQIVND (reference sequence). The ends lost 8 bases at V and 5 bases at J; junction bases unmatched: 8. The length of the CDR3 is 15 residues. The data were obtained in a study of blood T cell repertoires in COVID-19. The wider study: From the United States, Italy and Spain came samples of acute and convalescent COVID-19. PBMCs, B-cell-depleted T cells, or T cells provided the cDNA or gDNA that made up the material.

Per the original data handling: Scientists estimated how many nucleated cells there were by amplifying reference gene primers. The method was immunoSEQ multiplex PCR; TCRdb's version includes in-frame clones alone and lacks a portion of them. V, J and clone size derive from that table, while D and trimming were established from the DNA sequence. The sample shows approximately 66,000 clones, roughly nine tenths of them seen only once. Sequenced sample: peripheral blood. This clonotype originated in a man in his 60s with acute or convalescent COVID-19. The chain has TRBV19 and TRBJ2-1; TRBD2 matches 11 bases. For the CDR3, the DNA is TGTGCCAGTCTCCCGGGACTAGCGGCTCACAATGAGCAGTTCTTC. This gives the protein CASLPGLAAHNEQFF.